Each of the 15 T cell receptor beta chains below was sequenced from the same sample in a study of blood T cell repertoires in COVID-19. Produced via immunoSEQ multiplex PCR; TCRdb's table is partial and in-frame only. The sample has about 330,000 clones; over 80% are singletons. The specimen sequenced was peripheral blood. These receptors all come from a man in his thirties or forties with COVID-19, enrolled during active disease.

This chain links TRBV24-1 with TRBJ2-1; TRBD2 matches 11 bases. The J segment lost 10 bases and the V segment lost 7 bases, leaving 8 bases of the junction unmatched. This CDR3 contains 14 residues. Germline CDR1 KGHDR, CDR2 SFDVKD. The DNA for the CDR3 is TGTGCCACCAGGCTAGCGGGAGGATCGGGAGAGCAGTTCTTC. Translation: CATRLAGGSGEQFF.

The rearrangement joins TRBV18 to TRBJ2-5; D gene unclear. V was pared by 4 bases and J by 4 bases, with 13 bases between. Germline-derived CDR1 and CDR2 are KGHSH and LQKENI. The CDR3 has 14 residues. The CDR3 reads CASSLTPTGETQYF. DNA of the CDR3: TGTGCCAGCTCACTGACACCTACCGGAGAGACCCAGTACTTC.

CDR3 nucleotide sequence: TGTGCCAGCTTTGCCCTTGGGGGGATTTACAATGAGCAGTTCTTC. This translates into CASFALGGIYNEQFF. J is TRBJ2-1 and V is TRBV6-5; tentatively, D is TRBD2 (6 bases). CDR1 and CDR2 from the germline V gene are MNHEY and SVGAGI. V was pared by 8 bases and J by 4 bases, with 18 bases between. This CDR3 comprises 15 residues.

This clone came up once. Relative to the germline gene, one junction end is altered; a read error may explain this. The chain employs TRBV27 and TRBJ2-3; 12 bases are a match to TRBD2. Germline lookup yields CDR1 MNHEY and CDR2 SMNVEV (reference sequence). There are 14 residues in the CDR3. The CDR3 DNA follows: TGTGCCAGCAGACATGGACTAGCGGGGACCGCAGCGTTCTTT. Its protein product is CASRHGLAGTAAFF.

The V and J genes are TRBV9 and TRBJ1-2; D perhaps matches TRBD1 (5 bases). V dropped 0 bases and J dropped 3 bases, with 6 bases sitting between them. This CDR3 has 13 residues. Germline-derived CDR1 and CDR2 are SGDLS and YYNGEE. CDR3 bases: TGTGCCAGCAGCGTAGTACAGGACTATGGCTACACCTTC. This codes for CASSVVQDYGYTF. Combining the CDR3 with reference TRBV9 and TRBJ1-2 gives the whole variable domain DSGVTQTPKHLITATGQRVTLRCSPRSGDLSVYWYQQSLDQGLQFLIQYYNGEERAKGNILERFSAQQFPDLHSELNLSSLELGDSALYFCASSVVQDYGYTFGSGTRLTVV.

V gene TRBV29-1 combines with J gene TRBJ2-7; 9 bases map to TRBD2. The CDR3 covers 13 residues. CDR1 and CDR2 (germline): SQVTM, ANQGSEA. V lost 4 bases, J lost 6 bases, and 7 bases stayed unmatched. The CDR3 DNA is TGCAGCGTTGGATTTCTAGCGGGAACCGAGCAGTACTTC. Its protein is CSVGFLAGTEQYF.

The chain combines TRBV19 with TRBJ2-3; TRBD1 aligns across 9 bases. The CDR3 consists of 15 residues. Looked up from germline, CDR1 is LNHDA and CDR2 is SQIVND (reference sequence). Losses at the gene ends were 6 bases for V and 6 bases for J; bases not matched to a gene: 10. DNA of the CDR3: TGTGCCAGTAGGGCCGGGACAGGGTATTTTGATACGCAGTATTTT. Translation: CASRAGTGYFDTQYF.

This clone was seen once. The chain combines TRBV2 with TRBJ1-2, with TRBD1 matching 10 bases. Per the germline V gene, CDR1 is SNHLY and CDR2 is FYNNEI. V shed 6 bases and J 7 bases; nucleotides not matched to a gene: 8. The CDR3 loop spans 14 amino acids. Here the CDR3 DNA reads TGTGCCAGCAGACCCGGGACAGGGGAAAGTGGCTACACCTTC. Encoded protein: CASRPGTGESGYTF.

In this sample, this clone turned up once. The chain recombines TRBV5-1 with TRBJ1-2; D perhaps matches TRBD1 (5 bases). V was clipped by 1 base and J by 3 bases, with 13 bases between them. Germline V gives CDR1 SGHRS, CDR2 YFSETQ. The CDR3 totals 15 residues. The CDR3 sequence: CASSLQGSEDYGYTF. CDR3 sequence (DNA): TGCGCCAGCAGCTTGCAGGGTAGTGAAGACTATGGCTACACCTTC.

The CDR3 DNA sequence: TGCAGTGCTAGAGATAGCGACGGCTACACCTTC. Protein sequence: CSARDSDGYTF. This chain links TRBV20-1 with TRBJ1-2; D is ambiguous. Germline values: CDR1 DFQATT, CDR2 SNEGSKA (reference sequence). The length of the CDR3 is 11 residues. V lost 0 bases and J lost 8, with 7 bases in between.

V usage is TRBV12-3 or TRBV12-4 and J usage is TRBJ1-1; D not certain. V was pared by 3 bases and J by 11 bases, with 13 bases between. The CDR3 length is 12 residues. The CDR3 reads CASSLGRPRAFF. CDR3 nucleotide sequence: TGTGCCAGCAGTTTGGGTAGGCCTAGGGCTTTCTTT.

V usage is TRBV12-3 or TRBV12-4 and J usage is TRBJ2-1, with 8 bases lining up with TRBD2. V lost 7 bases and J lost 6; bases outside the gene matches: 5. This CDR3 is 13 amino acids long. CDR3 in amino acids: CASKAGGRNEQFF. CDR3 nucleotide sequence: TGTGCCAGCAAGGCGGGGGGACGCAATGAGCAGTTCTTC.

The CDR3 sequence: CASSNTGYGYTF. In DNA form, the CDR3 reads TGTGCCAGCAGCAACACAGGGTATGGCTACACCTTC. This chain joins TRBV7-2 and TRBJ1-2; D is possibly TRBD1 (6 bases). The V gene lost 5 bases and the J gene lost 5 bases, with 9 bases spanning the gap. CDR3 length: 12 amino acids. Looked up from germline, CDR1 is SGHTA and CDR2 is FQGNSA.

The genes are TRBV7-2 and TRBJ2-2; the match to TRBD2 covers 13 bases. Germline V gene lookup returns CDR1 SGHTA and CDR2 FQGNSA. V shed 5 bases and J 7 bases; nucleotides not matched to a gene: 7. The CDR3 runs 16 residues. CDR3 nucleotide sequence: TGTGCCAGCAGCGTCGGACTAGCGGGGGTAAACGGGGAGCTGTTTTTT. This translates into CASSVGLAGVNGELFF.

The rearrangement joins TRBV6-5 to TRBJ1-2; D remains unclear. V dropped 0 bases and J dropped 6 bases, with 17 bases sitting between them. The CDR3 sequence is 16 residues long. In germline, CDR1 is MNHEY, CDR2 SVGAGI. The CDR3 region has the DNA TGTGCCAGCAGTTACTCGAGGGCAGGTTGGGAGGATGGCTACACCTTC. Translated, it gives CASSYSRAGWEDGYTF.